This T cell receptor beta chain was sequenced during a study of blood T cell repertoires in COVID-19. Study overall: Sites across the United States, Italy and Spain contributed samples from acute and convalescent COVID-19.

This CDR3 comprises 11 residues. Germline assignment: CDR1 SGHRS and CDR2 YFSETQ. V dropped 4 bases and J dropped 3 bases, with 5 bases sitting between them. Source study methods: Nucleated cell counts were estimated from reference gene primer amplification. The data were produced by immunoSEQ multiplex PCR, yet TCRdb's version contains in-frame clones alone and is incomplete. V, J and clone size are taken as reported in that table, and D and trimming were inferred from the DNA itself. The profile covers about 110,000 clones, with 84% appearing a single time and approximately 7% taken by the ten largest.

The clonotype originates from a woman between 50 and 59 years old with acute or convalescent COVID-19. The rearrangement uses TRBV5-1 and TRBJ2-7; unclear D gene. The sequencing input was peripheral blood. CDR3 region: CASSVDYEQYF. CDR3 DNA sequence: TGCGCCAGCAGCGTAGACTACGAGCAGTACTTC.